This entry concerns a single TCR beta chain. Its target antigen remains unknown. No per-base quality is available; no much larger clone lies one base away. Following the manufacturer's instructions, TCR beta CDR3 regions were amplified by multiplex PCR with the immunoSEQ immune profiling system. Sequencing was performed on an Illumina NextSeq system. As for the authors' bioinformatics: Sequence data were processed on the immunoSEQ Analyzer platform, and clonality was computed as the square root of Simpson's index of productive rearrangements. Similarity in V and J usage was measured by Jensen-Shannon distance, and OLGA was used to compute CDR3 generation probabilities. The immuneACCESS database (August 2020) and VDJdb (December 2020) were searched for shared CDR3 sequences. TCRdb retrieved this table from immuneACCESS and kept in-frame rearrangements only. Not all clones are present; in checked studies, unresolved V genes account for under half, and no reason is known for the remainder. The V and J calls and the clone size are those of that table, but D and trimming were determined from the DNA. A total of some 19,000 clones appear in this sample, about 97% of them only once. The ten largest clonotypes hold 1.5% to 2% of the sample.

From cysteine to phenylalanine, the CDR3 is 15 amino acids long. Only the CDR3 DNA stays, 45 bases, in frame from base 1. The junction shows trimming of 4 bases on V and 0 bases on J, plus 13 bases between the germline ends. CDR1 and CDR2 are read off the germline V gene as SGHDT and YYEEEE. This record comes from a study of monozygotic twins with cystic fibrosis (dated by TCRdb to the early 2020s). For the study in its entirety: Around 3.1 micrograms of fragmented DNA went through roughly 15 PCR cycles to produce barcoded libraries. To gauge how much genetics shapes V and J gene usage, the researchers compared TCR beta repertoires both within and across 16 monozygotic twin pairs who have cystic fibrosis. Twins were ranked among 980 or so cohort participants for weight-for-height and FEVPerc (FEV1 disease centile) at the day of blood sampling. Ten female and six male twin pairs, aged roughly 2.0 to 36.4 years (median 9.1 years) and mostly children and adolescents, were included in the cohort. Data for three of the twin pairs had been reported previously in another context.

The twin pairs came from the European Cystic Fibrosis Twin and Sibling Study Cohort, a cohort that recruited patients from approximately 160 CF clinics across 14 European countries. Zygosity and CFTR genotype were verified in-house, and zygosity was tested by multiplex PCR of nine short tandem repeat loci. Peripheral blood was taken from each twin, and clinical parameters were recorded on the day of blood sampling. Phenol/chloroform extraction was used to isolate genomic DNA from peripheral blood cells, and the DNA was then kept in TE buffer at 4 degrees C. Points the paper makes about the study in general: V gene usage was most similar to the co-twin for 13 of 16 pairs, and J usage for 8 of 16 pairs, suggesting genetic constraints. Significantly higher nucleotide-identical clonotype sharing was observed within monozygotic CF twin pairs than between unrelated CF individuals (P = 0.000026, Mann-Whitney). Only a small cohort was studied, and no association of shared CDR3 numbers with age, concordance or disease severity was found. Simpson clonality was generally low (median roughly 0.009), which suggests a naive-dominated repertoire, and clonality was higher in the most severely affected patients.

Source material: blood. The sequence was obtained from a woman aged 30 to 39 with cystic fibrosis. Here the chain combines TRBV5-6 and TRBJ1-1, with an unclear D gene assignment. The CDR3 is CASSRPGRLNTEAFF. The nucleotide sequence reads as follows: TGTGCCAGCAGCCGACCGGGCAGACTGAACACTGAAGCTTTCTTT.